This T cell receptor beta chain was sequenced in a study of blood T cell repertoires in COVID-19. Study information: Italy, Spain and the United States were the sources of the convalescent and acute COVID-19 samples.

Germline CDR1 MNHEY, CDR2 SMNVEV (reference sequence). The length of the CDR3 is 14 residues. Trimming at V came to 4 bases and at J to 2 bases, leaving 1 base not matched to a gene. Here immunoSEQ multiplex PCR was the method, and the copy in TCRdb shows in-frame clones only, minus some. The sample lists around 300,000 clones, around four fifths occurring once. This TCR derives from a man aged 30-40 years with active or convalescent COVID-19. V is TRBV27 and J is TRBJ2-7, with TRBD2 matching 11 bases. Sequencing was performed on peripheral blood. The CDR3 nucleotides read TGTGCCAGCAGTTGGGGACTAGCGGCCTACGAGCAGTACTTC. It yields the protein CASSWGLAAYEQYF.